The present T cell receptor beta chain was sequenced within a study of blood T cell repertoires in COVID-19. Across the whole study: From the United States, Italy and Spain came samples of acute and convalescent COVID-19.

Clones were read by immunoSEQ multiplex PCR, and TCRdb kept only the in-frame ones, dropping some. In the table there are 250,000 to 350,000 clones, roughly 90% of which are singletons. CDR3 size: 16 residues. Germline CDR1 and CDR2: SEHNR and FQNEAQ (reference sequence). V was clipped by 1 base and J by 1 base; unmatched bases: 3. Recruits, aged roughly 18 to 100 years, lived in around 24 US areas. The chain uses TRBV7-9 and TRBJ2-2; TRBD1 aligns across 7 bases. This TCR came from a woman aged 25-40 years who had recovered from COVID-19. Sequenced: PBMCs or T cells enriched from blood (not recorded which). CDR3 sequence (DNA): TGTGCCAGCAGCTTAGGATCAGGGGGGAACACCGGGGAGCTGTTTTTT. It encodes CASSLGSGGNTGELFF.